Listed below are T cell receptor beta chains from one sample, sequenced in a study of response to subunit inactivated influenza vaccine. TCRdb re-called the RT-PCR reads through MiXCR, storing one row per CDR3 protein. The data hold approximately 700,000 distinct CDR3 sequences, with approximately 13% observed a single time. The sample in question was PBMCs from blood, obtained 14 to 15 days before vaccination. The receptors here all came from a man aged 45 to 65 who received an inactivated influenza vaccine. CDR3s include the opening cysteine and the closing phenylalanine or tryptophan. The D gene is left open where the match is weak. Clone size, where shown, is once, few, many, or a class for clones that have expanded.

d_call j_call cdr3_length clone_size v_call cdr3_aa cdr3_nt
TRBD1 TRBJ1-5 15 . TRBV7-2 CASSLWDSSDQPQHF TGTGCCAGCAGCTTATGGGACAGCTCAGATCAGCCCCAGCATTTT
. TRBJ2-2 13 . TRBV11-1 CASSLNRGGELFF TGTGCCAGCAGCTTAAATCGTGGCGGGGAGCTGTTTTTT
. TRBJ2-7 16 many TRBV7-6 CASSLDAQGLSYEQYF TGTGCCAGCAGCTTAGATGCACAGGGCCTCTCCTACGAGCAGTACTTC
TRBD2 TRBJ2-7 15 few TRBV28 CASSFGLAGVREQYF TGTGCCAGCAGTTTCGGACTAGCGGGTGTCAGGGAGCAGTACTTC
TRBD1 TRBJ2-7 14 few TRBV4-3 CASSKGDSSYEQYF TGCGCCAGCAGCAAAGGGGACAGCTCCTACGAGCAGTACTTC
TRBD1 TRBJ2-2 14 . TRBV5-1 CASSRWTGVGELFF TGCGCCAGCAGCCGATGGACAGGGGTCGGGGAGCTGTTTTTT
. TRBJ2-7 14 many TRBV12-3/TRBV12-4 CASSFTSNSHEQYF TGTGCCAGCAGTTTTACATCCAACTCTCACGAGCAGTACTTC
TRBD1 TRBJ2-3 14 . TRBV6-2/TRBV6-3 CASTRDRGSDTQYF TGTGCCAGCACACGGGACAGGGGCTCAGATACGCAGTATTTT
. TRBJ2-7 12 . TRBV12-3/TRBV12-4 CASSLLVDEQYF TGTGCCAGCAGTTTATTAGTGGACGAGCAGTACTTC
. TRBJ1-1 14 few TRBV4-3 CASSQDHGGAEAFF TGCGCCAGCAGCCAAGATCATGGGGGAGCTGAAGCTTTCTTT
. TRBJ2-1 11 . TRBV12-3/TRBV12-4 CASMLFNEQFF TGTGCCAGCATGCTTTTCAATGAGCAGTTCTTC